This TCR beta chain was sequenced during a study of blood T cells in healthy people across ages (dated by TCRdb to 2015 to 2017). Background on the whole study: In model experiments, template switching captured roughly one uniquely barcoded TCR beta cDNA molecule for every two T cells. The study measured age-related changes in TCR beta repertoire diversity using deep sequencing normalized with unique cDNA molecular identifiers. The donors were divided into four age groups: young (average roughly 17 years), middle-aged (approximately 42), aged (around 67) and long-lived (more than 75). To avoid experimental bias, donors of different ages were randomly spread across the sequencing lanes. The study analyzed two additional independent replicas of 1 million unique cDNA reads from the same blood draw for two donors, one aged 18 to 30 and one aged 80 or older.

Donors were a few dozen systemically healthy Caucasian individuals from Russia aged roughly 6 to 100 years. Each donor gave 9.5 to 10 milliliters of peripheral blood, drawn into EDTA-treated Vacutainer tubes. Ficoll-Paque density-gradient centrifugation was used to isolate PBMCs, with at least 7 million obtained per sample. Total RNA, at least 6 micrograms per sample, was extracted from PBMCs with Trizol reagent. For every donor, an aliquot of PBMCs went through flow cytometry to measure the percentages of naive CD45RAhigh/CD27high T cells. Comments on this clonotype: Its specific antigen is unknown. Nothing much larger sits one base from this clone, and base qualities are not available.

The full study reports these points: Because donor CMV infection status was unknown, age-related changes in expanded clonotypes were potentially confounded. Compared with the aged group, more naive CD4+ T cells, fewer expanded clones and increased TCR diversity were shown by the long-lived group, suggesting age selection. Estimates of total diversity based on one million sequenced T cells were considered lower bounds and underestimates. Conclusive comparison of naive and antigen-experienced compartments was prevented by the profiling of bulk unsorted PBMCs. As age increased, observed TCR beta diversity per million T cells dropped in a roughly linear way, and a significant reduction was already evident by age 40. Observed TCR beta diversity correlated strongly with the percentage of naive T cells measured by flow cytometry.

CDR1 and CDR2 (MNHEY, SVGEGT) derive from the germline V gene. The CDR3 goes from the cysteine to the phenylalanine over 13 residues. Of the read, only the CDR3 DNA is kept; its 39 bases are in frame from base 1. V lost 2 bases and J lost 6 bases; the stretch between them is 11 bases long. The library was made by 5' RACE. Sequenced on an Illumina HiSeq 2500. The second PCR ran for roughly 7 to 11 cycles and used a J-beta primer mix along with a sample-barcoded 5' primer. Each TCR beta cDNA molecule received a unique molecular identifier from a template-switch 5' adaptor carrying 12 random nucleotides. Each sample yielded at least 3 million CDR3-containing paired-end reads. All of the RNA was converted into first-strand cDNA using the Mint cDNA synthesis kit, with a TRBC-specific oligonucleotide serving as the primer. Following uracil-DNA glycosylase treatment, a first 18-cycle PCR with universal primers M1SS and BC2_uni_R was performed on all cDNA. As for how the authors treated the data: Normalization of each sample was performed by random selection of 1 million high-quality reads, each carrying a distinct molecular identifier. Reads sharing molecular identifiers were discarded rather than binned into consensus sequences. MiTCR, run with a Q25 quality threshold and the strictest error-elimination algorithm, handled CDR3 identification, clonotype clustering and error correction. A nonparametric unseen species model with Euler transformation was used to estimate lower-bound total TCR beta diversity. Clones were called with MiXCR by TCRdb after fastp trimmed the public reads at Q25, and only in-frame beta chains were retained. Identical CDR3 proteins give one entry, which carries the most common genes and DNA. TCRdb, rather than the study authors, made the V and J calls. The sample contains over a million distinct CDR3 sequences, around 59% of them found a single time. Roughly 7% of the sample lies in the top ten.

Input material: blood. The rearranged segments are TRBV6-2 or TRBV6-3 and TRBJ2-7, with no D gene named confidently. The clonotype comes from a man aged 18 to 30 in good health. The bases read TGTGCCAGCAGTTACGACCCTATTGGCGAGCAGTACTTC. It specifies CASSYDPIGEQYF.